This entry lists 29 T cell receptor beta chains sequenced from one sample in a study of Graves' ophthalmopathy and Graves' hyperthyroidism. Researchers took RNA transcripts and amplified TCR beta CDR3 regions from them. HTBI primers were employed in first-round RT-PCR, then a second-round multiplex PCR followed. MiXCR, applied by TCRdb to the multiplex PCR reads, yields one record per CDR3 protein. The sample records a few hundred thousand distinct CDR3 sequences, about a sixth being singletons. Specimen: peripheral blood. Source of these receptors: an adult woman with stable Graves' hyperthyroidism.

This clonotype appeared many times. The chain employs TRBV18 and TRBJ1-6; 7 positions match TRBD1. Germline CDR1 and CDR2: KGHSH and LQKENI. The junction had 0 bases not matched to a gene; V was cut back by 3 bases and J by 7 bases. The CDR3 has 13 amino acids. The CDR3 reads CASSPDRNSPLHF. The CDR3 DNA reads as TGTGCCAGCTCACCGGACAGGAATTCACCCCTCCACTTT.

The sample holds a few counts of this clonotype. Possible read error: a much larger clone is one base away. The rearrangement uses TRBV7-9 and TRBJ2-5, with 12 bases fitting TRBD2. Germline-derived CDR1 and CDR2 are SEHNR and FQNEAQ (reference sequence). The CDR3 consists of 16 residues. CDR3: CASSLTGTSGQGTQYF. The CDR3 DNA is TGTGCCAGCAGCCTTACCGGGACTAGCGGGCAAGGGACCCAGTACTTC.

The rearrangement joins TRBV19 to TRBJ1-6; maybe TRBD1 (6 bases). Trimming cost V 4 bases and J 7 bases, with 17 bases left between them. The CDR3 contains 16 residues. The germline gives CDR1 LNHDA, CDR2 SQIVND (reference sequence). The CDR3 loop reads CASSTTNTGRNSPLHF. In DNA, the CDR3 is TGTGCCAGTAGTACCACGAATACAGGGCGAAATTCACCCCTCCACTTT.

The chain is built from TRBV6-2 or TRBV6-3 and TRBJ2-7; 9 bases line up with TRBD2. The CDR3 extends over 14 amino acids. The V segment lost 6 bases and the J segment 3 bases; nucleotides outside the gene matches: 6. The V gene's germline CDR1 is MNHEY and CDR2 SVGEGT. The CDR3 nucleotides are TGTGCCAGCAGGGACGATAGCGGGAGCTACGAGCAGTACTTC. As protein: CASRDDSGSYEQYF.

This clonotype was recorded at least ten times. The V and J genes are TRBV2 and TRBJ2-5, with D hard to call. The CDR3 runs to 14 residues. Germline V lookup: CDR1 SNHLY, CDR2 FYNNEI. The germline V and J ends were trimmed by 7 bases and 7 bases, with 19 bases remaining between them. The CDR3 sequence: CASKSDTVSGTQYF. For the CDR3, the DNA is TGTGCCAGCAAGAGCGACACGGTTTCGGGGACCCAGTACTTC.

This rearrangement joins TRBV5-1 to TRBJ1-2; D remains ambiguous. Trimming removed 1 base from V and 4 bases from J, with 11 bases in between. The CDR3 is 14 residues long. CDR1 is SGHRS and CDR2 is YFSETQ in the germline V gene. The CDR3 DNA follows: TGCGCCAGCAGCTTGCGGGGAGGCGGCTATGGCTACACCTTC. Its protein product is CASSLRGGGYGYTF.

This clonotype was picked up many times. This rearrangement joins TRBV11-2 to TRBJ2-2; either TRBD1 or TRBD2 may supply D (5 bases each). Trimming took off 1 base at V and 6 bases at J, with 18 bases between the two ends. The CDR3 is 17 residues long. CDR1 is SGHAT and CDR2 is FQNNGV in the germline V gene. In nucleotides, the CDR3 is TGTGCCAGCAGCTTAGGAGGGGCGGCTAGCCGCGCCGGGGAGCTGTTTTTT. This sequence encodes CASSLGGAASRAGELFF. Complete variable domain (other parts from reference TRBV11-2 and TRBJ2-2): EAGVAQSPRYKIIEKRQSVAFWCNPISGHATLYWYQQILGQGPKLLIQFQNNGVVDDSQLPKDRFSAERLKGVDSTLKIQPAKLEDSAVYLCASSLGGAASRAGELFFGEGSRLTVL.

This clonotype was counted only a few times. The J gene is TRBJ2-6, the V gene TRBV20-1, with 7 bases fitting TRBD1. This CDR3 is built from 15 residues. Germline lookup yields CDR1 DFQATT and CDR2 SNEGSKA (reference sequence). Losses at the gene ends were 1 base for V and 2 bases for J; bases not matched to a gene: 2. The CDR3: CSARAQGTGANVLTF. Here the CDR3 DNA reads TGCAGTGCTAGAGCACAGGGGACTGGGGCCAACGTCCTGACTTTC.

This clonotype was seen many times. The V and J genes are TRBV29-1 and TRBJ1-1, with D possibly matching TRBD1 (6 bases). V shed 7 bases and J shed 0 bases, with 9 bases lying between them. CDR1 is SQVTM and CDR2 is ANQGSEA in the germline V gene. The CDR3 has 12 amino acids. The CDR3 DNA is TGCAGCGCCTGGACAGTGAACACTGAAGCTTTCTTT. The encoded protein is CSAWTVNTEAFF.

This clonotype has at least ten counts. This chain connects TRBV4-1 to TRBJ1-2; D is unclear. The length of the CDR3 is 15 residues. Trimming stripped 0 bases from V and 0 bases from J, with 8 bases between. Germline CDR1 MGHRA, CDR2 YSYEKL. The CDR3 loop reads CASSQDRRSNYGYTF. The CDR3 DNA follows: TGCGCCAGCAGCCAAGATCGAAGATCTAACTATGGCTACACCTTC.

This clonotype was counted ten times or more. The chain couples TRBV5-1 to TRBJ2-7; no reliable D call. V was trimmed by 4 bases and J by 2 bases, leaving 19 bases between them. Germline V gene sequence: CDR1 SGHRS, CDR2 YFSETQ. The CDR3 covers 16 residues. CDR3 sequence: CASSPGFGEVAYEQYF. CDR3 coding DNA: TGCGCCAGCAGCCCTGGTTTTGGGGAAGTTGCCTACGAGCAGTACTTC.

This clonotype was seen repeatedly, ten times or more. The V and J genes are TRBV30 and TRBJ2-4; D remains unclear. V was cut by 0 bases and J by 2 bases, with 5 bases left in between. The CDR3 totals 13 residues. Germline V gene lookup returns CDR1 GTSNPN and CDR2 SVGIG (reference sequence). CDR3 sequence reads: CAWSVASKNIQYF. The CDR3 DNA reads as TGTGCCTGGAGTGTAGCCTCCAAAAACATTCAGTACTTC. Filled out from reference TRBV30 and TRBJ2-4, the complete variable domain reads SQTIHQWPATLVQPVGSPLSLECTVEGTSNPNLYWYRQAAGRGLQLLFYSVGIGQISSEVPQNLSASRPQDRQFILSSKKLLLSDSGFYLCAWSVASKNIQYFGAGTRLSVL.

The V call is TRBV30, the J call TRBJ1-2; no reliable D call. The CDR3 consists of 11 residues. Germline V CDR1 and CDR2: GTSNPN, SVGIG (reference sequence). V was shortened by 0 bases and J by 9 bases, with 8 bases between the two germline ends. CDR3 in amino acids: CAWSVERSYTF. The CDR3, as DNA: TGTGCCTGGAGTGTGGAGCGGAGCTACACCTTC.

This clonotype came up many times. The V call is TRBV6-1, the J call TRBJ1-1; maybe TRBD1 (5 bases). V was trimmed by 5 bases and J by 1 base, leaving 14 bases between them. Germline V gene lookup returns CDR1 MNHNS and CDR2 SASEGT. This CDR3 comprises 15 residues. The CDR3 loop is CASSPPGRGNTEAFF. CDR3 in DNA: TGTGCCAGCAGTCCCCCGGGACGGGGGAACACTGAAGCTTTCTTT.

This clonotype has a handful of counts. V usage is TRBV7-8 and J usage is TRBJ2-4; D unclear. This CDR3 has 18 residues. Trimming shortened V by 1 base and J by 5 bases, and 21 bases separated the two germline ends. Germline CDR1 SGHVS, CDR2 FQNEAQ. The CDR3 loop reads CASSLGFGSAPYENIQYF. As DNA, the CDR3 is TGTGCCAGCAGCTTAGGATTTGGGTCTGCCCCTTACGAAAACATTCAGTACTTC.

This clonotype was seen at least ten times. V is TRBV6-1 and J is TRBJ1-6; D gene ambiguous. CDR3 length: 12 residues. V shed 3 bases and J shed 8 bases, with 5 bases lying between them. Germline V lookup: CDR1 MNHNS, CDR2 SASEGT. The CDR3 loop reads CASSDGDSPLHF. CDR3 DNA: TGTGCCAGCAGTGATGGTGATTCACCCCTCCACTTT.

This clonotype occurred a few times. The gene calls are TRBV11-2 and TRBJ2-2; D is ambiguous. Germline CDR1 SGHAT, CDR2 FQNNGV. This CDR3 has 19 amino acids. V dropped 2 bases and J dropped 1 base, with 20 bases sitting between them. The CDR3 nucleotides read TGTGCCAGCAGCTTACCTACGAAGGGTAGACGGTTGAACACCGGGGAGCTGTTTTTT. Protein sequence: CASSLPTKGRRLNTGELFF.

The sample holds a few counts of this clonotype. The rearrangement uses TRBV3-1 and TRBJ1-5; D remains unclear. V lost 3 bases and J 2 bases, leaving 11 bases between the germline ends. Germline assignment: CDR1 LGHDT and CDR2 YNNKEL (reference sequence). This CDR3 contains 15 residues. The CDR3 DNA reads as TGTGCCAGCAGCCAGAGTGCAATTGGCAATCAGCCCCAGCATTTT. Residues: CASSQSAIGNQPQHF.

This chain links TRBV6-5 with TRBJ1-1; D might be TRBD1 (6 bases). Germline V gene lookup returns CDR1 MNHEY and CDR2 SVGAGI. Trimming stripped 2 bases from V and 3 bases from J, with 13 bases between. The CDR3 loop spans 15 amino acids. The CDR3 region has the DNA TGTGCCAGCAGTTACAGGGGATACAGGGACACTGAAGCTTTCTTT. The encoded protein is CASSYRGYRDTEAFF.

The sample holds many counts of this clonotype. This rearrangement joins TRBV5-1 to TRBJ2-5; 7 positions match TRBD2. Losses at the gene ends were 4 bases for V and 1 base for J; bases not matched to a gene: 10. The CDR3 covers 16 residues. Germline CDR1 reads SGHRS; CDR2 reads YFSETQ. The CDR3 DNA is TGCGCCAGCAGCCTCAGCGCGGGAGTGCTCCAAGAGACCCAGTACTTC. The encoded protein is CASSLSAGVLQETQYF.

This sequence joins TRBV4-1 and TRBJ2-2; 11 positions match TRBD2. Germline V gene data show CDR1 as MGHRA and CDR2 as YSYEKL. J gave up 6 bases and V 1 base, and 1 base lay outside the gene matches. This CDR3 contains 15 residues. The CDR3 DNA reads TGCGCCAGCAGCCAAGTTAGCGGGAGGGCCGGGGAGCTGTTTTTT. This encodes CASSQVSGRAGELFF.

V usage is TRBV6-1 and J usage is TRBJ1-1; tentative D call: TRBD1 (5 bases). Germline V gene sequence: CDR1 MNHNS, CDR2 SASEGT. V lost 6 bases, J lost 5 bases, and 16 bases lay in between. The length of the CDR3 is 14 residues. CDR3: CASSRGEGETEAFF. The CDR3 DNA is TGTGCCAGCAGCCGAGGGGAAGGGGAGACTGAAGCTTTCTTT.

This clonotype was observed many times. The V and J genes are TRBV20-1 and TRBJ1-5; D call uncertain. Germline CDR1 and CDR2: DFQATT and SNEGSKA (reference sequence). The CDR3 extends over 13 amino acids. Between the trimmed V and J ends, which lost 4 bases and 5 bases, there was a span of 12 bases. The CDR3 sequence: CSATTRVDQPQHF. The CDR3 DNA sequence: TGCAGTGCTACCACGCGGGTGGATCAGCCCCAGCATTTT.

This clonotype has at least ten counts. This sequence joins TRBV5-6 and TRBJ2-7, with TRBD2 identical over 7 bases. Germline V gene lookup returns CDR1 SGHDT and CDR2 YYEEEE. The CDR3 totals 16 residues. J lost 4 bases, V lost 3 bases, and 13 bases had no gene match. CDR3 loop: CASSSPSGRRAYEQYF. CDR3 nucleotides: TGTGCCAGCAGCTCACCTAGCGGCCGGAGGGCTTACGAGCAGTACTTC. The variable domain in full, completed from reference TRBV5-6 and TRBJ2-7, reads DAGVTQSPTHLIKTRGQQVTLRCSPKSGHDTVSWYQQALGQGPQFIFQYYEEEERQRGNFPDRFSGHQFPNYSSELNVNALLLGDSALYLCASSSPSGRRAYEQYFGPGTRLTVT.

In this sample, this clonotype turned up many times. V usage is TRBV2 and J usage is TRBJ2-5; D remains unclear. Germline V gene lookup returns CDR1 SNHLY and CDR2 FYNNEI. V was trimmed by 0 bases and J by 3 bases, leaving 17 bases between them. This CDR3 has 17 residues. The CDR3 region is CASSEALRRQIKETQYF. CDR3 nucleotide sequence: TGTGCCAGCAGTGAAGCGCTTCGACGTCAGATAAAAGAGACCCAGTACTTC. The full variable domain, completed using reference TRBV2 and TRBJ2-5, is EPEVTQTPSHQVTQMGQEVILRCVPISNHLYFYWYRQILGQKVEFLVSFYNNEISEKSEIFDDQFSVERPDGSNFTLKIRSTKLEDSAMYFCASSEALRRQIKETQYFGPGTRLLVL.

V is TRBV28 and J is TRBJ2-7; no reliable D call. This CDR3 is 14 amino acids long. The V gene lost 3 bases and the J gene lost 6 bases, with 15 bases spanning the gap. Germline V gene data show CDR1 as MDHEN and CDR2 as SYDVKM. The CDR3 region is CASSFVSGSAEQYF. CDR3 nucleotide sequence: TGTGCCAGCAGTTTTGTTTCTGGCTCTGCCGAGCAGTACTTC.

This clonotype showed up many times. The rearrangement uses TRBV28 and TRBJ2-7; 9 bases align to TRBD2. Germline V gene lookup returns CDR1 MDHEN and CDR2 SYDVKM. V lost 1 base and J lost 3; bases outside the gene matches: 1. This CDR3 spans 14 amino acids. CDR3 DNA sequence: TGTGCCAGCAGTTTATATAGCGGGAGCTACGAGCAGTACTTC. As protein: CASSLYSGSYEQYF.

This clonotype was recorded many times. The chain's CDR3 is CASSLARNQPQHF. CDR3 nucleotides: TGTGCCAGCAGTTTAGCGCGGAATCAGCCCCAGCATTTT. The rearrangement joins TRBV12-3 or TRBV12-4 to TRBJ1-5; D ambiguous. Trimming took 0 bases from V and 4 from J, leaving 4 bases between them. This CDR3 contains 13 residues.

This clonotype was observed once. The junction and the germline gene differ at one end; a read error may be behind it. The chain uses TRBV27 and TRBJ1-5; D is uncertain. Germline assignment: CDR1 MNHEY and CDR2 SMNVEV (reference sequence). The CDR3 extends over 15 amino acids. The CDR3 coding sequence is TGTGCCATCAGTTTCACGGGTAAAAGCAATCAGCCCCAGCATTTT. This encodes CAISFTGKSNQPQHF.